The 3 T cell receptor beta chains reported below all come from one sample, sequenced in a study of control samples from healthy donors and cancer patients (TCRdb year 2020). Library preparation used the immunoSEQ multiplex PCR assay. TCRdb took this table from immuneACCESS and kept in-frame rearrangements with V and J called. Such tables lack part of the clones; where checked against another copy, unresolved V genes explain under half of the gap, and the rest is unexplained. The sample has roughly 450,000 clones on record, about 93% of them singletons. The ten largest clones represent around 6.8% of the sample. Sequencing used PBMCs. Every receptor here comes from a man in his forties with head and neck cancer.

This chain links TRBV30 with TRBJ2-1; TRBD2 aligns across 14 bases. Germline CDR1 GTSNPN, CDR2 SVGIG (reference sequence). V lost 2 bases to trimming and J lost 7 bases; unmatched junction nucleotides: 4. The CDR3 has 15 residues. The CDR3 loop reads CAWSPGTSGGNEQFF. CDR3 DNA sequence: TGTGCCTGGAGTCCCGGGACTAGCGGGGGAAATGAGCAGTTCTTC.

The chain joins TRBV5-4 to TRBJ2-2, with 7 bases identical to TRBD2. After removal of 4 bases from V and 1 base from J, the junction contained 4 bases not matched to a gene. Germline V gene lookup returns CDR1 SGHNT and CDR2 YYREEE (reference sequence). This CDR3 spans 15 amino acids. This chain's CDR3 is CASSPPGGNTGELFF. The CDR3 DNA reads TGTGCCAGCAGCCCACCGGGGGGGAACACCGGGGAGCTGTTTTTT. Using reference TRBV5-4 and TRBJ2-2 for the parts outside the CDR3, the full variable domain is ETGVTQSPTHLIKTRGQQVTLRCSSQSGHNTVSWYQQALGQGPQFIFQYYREEENGRGNFPPRFSGLQFPNYSSELNVNALELDDSALYLCASSPPGGNTGELFFGEGSRLTVL.

This chain connects TRBV2 to TRBJ2-7; D gene uncertain. Germline-derived CDR1 and CDR2 are SNHLY and FYNNEI. Trimming shortened V by 4 bases and J by 4 bases, and 14 bases separated the two germline ends. The CDR3 covers 14 residues. CDR3 amino acids: CASSVRRLGYEQYF. The CDR3 nucleotides read TGTGCCAGCAGTGTTCGCAGGCTGGGATACGAGCAGTACTTC.